This T cell receptor beta chain was retrieved from a study of Ad26.COV2.S vaccination and SARS-CoV-2 variants. Findings of the study overall: Recipients of either vaccine or placebo displayed similar breadth of non-spike TCRs.

As regards this clone: The target antigen is unknown.

Germline CDR1 and CDR2: MNHNS and SASEGT. CDR3 length equals 16 residues. The ends were cut back, 0 bases at V and 5 bases at J, with 13 bases in the middle. Generated by immunoSEQ multiplex PCR, the TCRdb table keeps only in-frame clones and is missing some. The table lists some 460,000 clones, approximately 90% of them singletons. As to treatment: approximately 18 received Ad26.COV2.S at low or high dose, single or two shots; about 5 received placebo; per-sample allocation not given. Sampling was performed 63 days after the first vaccine or placebo injection. An Ad26 vector carrying the Wuhan-strain SARS-CoV-2 spike served as the vaccine.

This chain connects TRBV6-1 to TRBJ1-4; D remains unclear. This clonotype originated in a person between 18 and 65 years old who received the Ad26.COV2.S COVID-19 vaccine or a placebo. Sequences were derived from peripheral blood, sampled in a trial of Ad26.COV2.S vaccine versus placebo. CDR3 in DNA: TGTGCCAGCAGTGAAGCCATAAATAGGCGGAATGAAAAACTGTTTTTT. As protein: CASSEAINRRNEKLFF.